These 24 T cell receptor beta chains were sequenced from one sample in a study of cytomegalovirus exposure and HLA in healthy donors. The PCR employed 60 Vbeta primers together with 13 Jbeta primers. Using immunoSEQ multiplex PCR, the repertoire was profiled, and TCRdb retains in-frame clones only, with some absent. The table records around 130,000 clones, about 78% of them present only once. The specimen sequenced was PBMCs. The receptors here all came from a human donor in good health.

This clone was observed a few times. Since the CDR3 does not end with the conserved phenylalanine or tryptophan, this likely comes from a read error. The DNA is left out, because the CDR3 cannot be placed on it with certainty; the CDR3 is given as TCRdb lists it. This chain uses TRBV9 with TRBJ2-7; the DNA was not used to check the table's D call, TRBD2. The CDR3 numbers 9 amino acids, ends counted. Germline CDR1 and CDR2: SGDLS and YYNGEE. CDR3: CASSVVVPT.

V gene TRBV6-5 combines with J gene TRBJ1-3; 9 bases are shared with TRBD1. This CDR3 is 16 amino acids long. The V segment lost 4 bases and the J segment 0 bases; nucleotides outside the gene matches: 4. The germline CDR1 and CDR2 sequences are MNHEY and SVGAGI. The DNA of the CDR3 is TGTGCCAGCAGTTTGATGACAGGGGGCTCTGGAAACACCATATATTTT. It encodes CASSLMTGGSGNTIYF.

The chain is built from TRBV4-3 and TRBJ2-2, with D unclear. Germline V gene sequence: CDR1 LGHNA, CDR2 YSLEER. The CDR3 runs to 17 residues. Trimming shortened V by 4 bases and J by 0 bases, and 15 bases separated the two germline ends. Here the CDR3 reads CASSRELPSSNTGELFF. The CDR3 bases are TGCGCCAGCAGCCGCGAATTACCTTCCTCGAACACCGGGGAGCTGTTTTTT.

By share, this clone ranks as medium-sized. The chain carries TRBV19 and TRBJ2-3; 8 bases agree with TRBD1. The germline V gene has CDR1 LNHDA and CDR2 SQIVND (reference sequence). J was trimmed by 2 bases and V by 4 bases; bases with no gene match: 8. The CDR3 spans 16 residues. The CDR3 DNA reads TGTGCCAGTAGTAGGACAGGGCCCACCTTCACAGATACGCAGTATTTT. Translated, it gives CASSRTGPTFTDTQYF.

This chain uses TRBV6-6 with TRBJ2-2; 10 bases match TRBD1. The length of the CDR3 is 16 residues. In germline, CDR1 is MNHNY, CDR2 SVGAGI (reference sequence). The trim removed 4 bases at V and 6 bases at J, leaving 8 bases unmatched. In DNA form, the CDR3 reads TGTGCCAGCAGTTCCGGGACAGGGGCGTATCCCGGGGAGCTGTTTTTT. Residues: CASSSGTGAYPGELFF.

V usage is TRBV9 and J usage is TRBJ1-6; 8 bases map to TRBD1. Germline loops: CDR1 SGDLS, CDR2 YYNGEE. The junction had 6 bases not matched to a gene; V was cut back by 5 bases and J by 5 bases. The CDR3 runs to 15 residues. CDR3 DNA: TGTGCCAGCAGTAAGACAGGGGTGCATAATTCACCCCTCCACTTT. Amino acids: CASSKTGVHNSPLHF.

CDR3 sequence (DNA): TGCGCCAGCAGGGAGTGGCGGGGTAACTATGGCTACACCTTC. Translating gives CASREWRGNYGYTF. The rearrangement joins TRBV5-1 to TRBJ1-2; D is unclear. Trimming took 5 bases from V and 1 from J, leaving 12 bases between them. CDR3 size: 14 residues. Germline V gene data show CDR1 as SGHRS and CDR2 as YFSETQ.

The V call is TRBV9, the J call TRBJ2-3; D might be TRBD2 (6 bases). CDR3 size: 13 residues. V was trimmed by 6 bases and J by 2 bases, leaving 10 bases between them. Germline CDR1 reads SGDLS; CDR2 reads YYNGEE. The CDR3, as DNA: TGTGCCAGCACTTGGGACTCCACAGATACGCAGTATTTT. Protein sequence: CASTWDSTDTQYF.

The gene calls are TRBV4-2 and TRBJ2-1; TRBD2 agrees at 11 bases. J lost 4 bases, V lost 1 base, and 3 bases had no gene match. This CDR3 is 16 amino acids long. Looked up from germline, CDR1 is LGHNA and CDR2 is YNFKEQ. The CDR3, as DNA: TGTGCCAGCAGCCAAGCGACTAGCGGGGCTTACAATGAGCAGTTCTTC. It is translated as CASSQATSGAYNEQFF.

This clone was seen just once. The V and J genes are TRBV7-6 and TRBJ2-3; 12 positions agree with TRBD2. V dropped 5 bases and J dropped 1; count of bases not matched to a gene: 4. CDR1 and CDR2 (germline): SGHVS, FNYEAQ. The CDR3 has 16 amino acids. CDR3 nucleotides: TGTGCCAGCAGCCCCCGGACTAGCGGGGGCACAGATACGCAGTATTTT. Translating it yields CASSPRTSGGTDTQYF.

The CDR3 protein is CASSVGTGVETQYF. The DNA for the CDR3 is TGTGCCAGCAGTGTGGGGACAGGGGTAGAGACCCAGTACTTC. The gene calls are TRBV2 and TRBJ2-5; TRBD1 matches 10 bases. Unmatched junction bases numbered 3, after V lost 4 bases and J lost 4 bases. Germline values: CDR1 SNHLY, CDR2 FYNNEI. The CDR3 sequence is 14 residues long.

This chain connects TRBV14 to TRBJ2-6; 9 bases are shared with TRBD1. Germline CDR1 and CDR2: SGHDN and FVKESK. Unmatched junction bases numbered 18, after V lost 1 base and J lost 5 bases. The length of the CDR3 is 21 residues. The CDR3 here is CASSQGNRGQKLEYRANVLTF. The CDR3 DNA is TGTGCCAGCAGCCAAGGTAACAGGGGGCAGAAGTTGGAATATCGGGCCAACGTCCTGACTTTC.

This clone was picked up a small number of times. This chain uses TRBV5-1 with TRBJ2-4, with a possible D match to TRBD2 (7 bases). Trimming stripped 4 bases from V and 1 base from J, with 24 bases between. In germline, CDR1 is SGHRS, CDR2 YFSETQ. The CDR3 consists of 19 residues. The DNA for the CDR3 is TGCGCCAGCAGCCCCGGGGGGCTGGACACATTTAGGGCCAAAAACATTCAGTACTTC. This encodes CASSPGGLDTFRAKNIQYF.

The chain combines TRBV10-3 with TRBJ2-1; 9 bases are shared with TRBD2. This CDR3 has 14 amino acids. Germline V lookup: CDR1 ENHRY, CDR2 SYGVKD. The ends lost 5 bases at V and 5 bases at J; junction bases unmatched: 4. CDR3 sequence (DNA): TGTGCCATCAGTACTCTAGCGGGAAACAATGAGCAGTTCTTC. Encoded protein: CAISTLAGNNEQFF.

The rearrangement links TRBV4-3 to TRBJ2-5; 16 bases are a match to TRBD2. The junction had 3 bases not matched to a gene; V was cut back by 3 bases and J by 11 bases. Germline loops: CDR1 LGHNA, CDR2 YSLEER. This CDR3 is 14 amino acids long. CDR3: CASSQGLAGGEQYF. CDR3 in DNA: TGCGCCAGCAGCCAGGGACTAGCGGGGGGGGAGCAGTACTTC.

In its sample, this clone was seen once. The chain combines TRBV9 with TRBJ2-7; D is perhaps TRBD1 (5 bases). Germline values: CDR1 SGDLS, CDR2 YYNGEE. The CDR3 has 13 residues. V lost 5 bases, J lost 0 bases, and 9 bases lay in between. Here the CDR3 reads CASSGAASYEQYF. The CDR3 bases are TGTGCCAGCAGTGGGGCGGCCTCCTACGAGCAGTACTTC. The full variable domain, in which reference TRBV9 and TRBJ2-7 provide the parts outside the CDR3, is DSGVTQTPKHLITATGQRVTLRCSPRSGDLSVYWYQQSLDQGLQFLIQYYNGEERAKGNILERFSAQQFPDLHSELNLSSLELGDSALYFCASSGAASYEQYFGPGTRLTVT.

V usage is TRBV27 and J usage is TRBJ2-7; D is perhaps TRBD1 (5 bases). V lost 3 bases to trimming and J lost 3 bases, with 12 bases between them. This CDR3 comprises 14 residues. In germline, CDR1 is MNHEY, CDR2 SMNVEV (reference sequence). DNA for the CDR3: TGTGCCAGCAGTTTCGGACACCCCAACTACGAGCAGTACTTC. This sequence encodes CASSFGHPNYEQYF.

The chain couples TRBV7-3 to TRBJ1-6; 9 bases fit TRBD1. Germline V gene data show CDR1 as SGHTA and CDR2 as FQGTGA. The CDR3 is 15 residues long. Trimming removed 8 bases from V and 7 bases from J; junction bases left unmatched: 9. The CDR3 sequence is CASSRTGGGNSPLHF. The CDR3 DNA is TGTGCCAGCTCAAGAACAGGGGGCGGGAATTCACCCCTCCACTTT.

V and J are TRBV30 and TRBJ1-5; no clear D gene. Germline lookup yields CDR1 GTSNPN and CDR2 SVGIG (reference sequence). CDR3 length equals 13 residues. Trimming took 7 bases from V and 3 from J, leaving 13 bases between them. The CDR3 reads CAYSGTVNQPQHF. The CDR3 nucleotides are TGTGCCTACTCGGGAACAGTCAATCAGCCCCAGCATTTT.

V is TRBV6-6 and J is TRBJ2-7; maybe TRBD1 (6 bases). This CDR3 spans 14 amino acids. V lost 7 bases and J 0 bases, leaving 13 bases between the germline ends. Germline values: CDR1 MNHNY, CDR2 SVGAGI (reference sequence). The chain's CDR3 is CASNQQGNSYEQYF. The DNA for the CDR3 is TGTGCCAGCAACCAACAGGGTAACTCCTACGAGCAGTACTTC.

This clone appeared a few times. The chain is built from TRBV18 and TRBJ2-2; D gene ambiguous. This CDR3 contains 16 residues. Germline V gives CDR1 KGHSH, CDR2 LQKENI. Trimming removed 0 bases at V and 5 bases at J, with 13 bases between. The CDR3 is CASSPPSQAPTGELFF. The CDR3, as DNA: TGTGCCAGCTCACCACCCTCCCAGGCCCCGACCGGGGAGCTGTTTTTT. The full variable domain, with the rest looked up from reference TRBV18 and TRBJ2-2, is NAGVMQNPRHLVRRRGQEARLRCSPMKGHSHVYWYRQLPEEGLKFMVYLQKENIIDESGMPKERFSAEFPKEGPSILRIQQVVRGDSAAYFCASSPPSQAPTGELFFGEGSRLTVL.

The chain is built from TRBV7-2 and TRBJ2-7, with 8 bases lining up with TRBD2. The CDR3 contains 14 residues. CDR1 SGHTA and CDR2 FQGNSA come from the germline V gene. Unmatched junction bases numbered 8, after V lost 5 bases and J lost 5 bases. CDR3 residues: CASSPTVSGNEQYF. CDR3 DNA sequence: TGTGCCAGCAGCCCCACAGTTAGCGGGAACGAGCAGTACTTC.

This clone occurred once. The V call is TRBV28, the J call TRBJ2-3; 13 nucleotides line up with TRBD2. The germline CDR1 and CDR2 sequences are MDHEN and SYDVKM. This CDR3 spans 17 amino acids. V dropped 5 bases and J dropped 6; count of bases not matched to a gene: 11. CDR3 region: CASSPGLAGVFSDTQYF. The CDR3 coding sequence is TGTGCCAGCAGTCCCGGACTAGCGGGAGTCTTTTCGGATACGCAGTATTTT.

In the case of this clone: The same CDR3 also results from other DNA sequences found in this sample. This rearrangement joins TRBV27 to TRBJ2-7, with 9 nucleotides matching TRBD1. There are 12 residues in the CDR3. Germline CDR1 reads MNHEY; CDR2 reads SMNVEV (reference sequence). Trimming at V came to 6 bases and at J to 3 bases, leaving 0 bases not matched to a gene. DNA for the CDR3: TGTGCCAGCAGGACAGGGGGCTACGAGCAGTACTTC. It is translated as CASRTGGYEQYF.